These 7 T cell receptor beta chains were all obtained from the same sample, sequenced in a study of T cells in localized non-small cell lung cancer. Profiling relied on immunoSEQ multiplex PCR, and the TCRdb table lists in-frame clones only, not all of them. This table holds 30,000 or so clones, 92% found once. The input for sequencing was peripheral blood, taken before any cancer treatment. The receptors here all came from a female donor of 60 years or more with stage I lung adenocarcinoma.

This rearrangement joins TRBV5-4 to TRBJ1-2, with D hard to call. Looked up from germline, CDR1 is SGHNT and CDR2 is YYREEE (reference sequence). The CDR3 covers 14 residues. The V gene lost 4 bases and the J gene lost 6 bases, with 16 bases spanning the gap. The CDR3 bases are TGTGCCAGCAGCACCGAGCTAAACACGGATGGCTACACCTTC. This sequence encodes CASSTELNTDGYTF.

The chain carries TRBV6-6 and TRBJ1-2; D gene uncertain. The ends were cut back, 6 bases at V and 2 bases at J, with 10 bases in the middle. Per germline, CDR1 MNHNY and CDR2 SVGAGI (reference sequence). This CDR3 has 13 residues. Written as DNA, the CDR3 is TGTGCCAGCAGGGAGGACGGGAACTATGGCTACACCTTC. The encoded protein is CASREDGNYGYTF.

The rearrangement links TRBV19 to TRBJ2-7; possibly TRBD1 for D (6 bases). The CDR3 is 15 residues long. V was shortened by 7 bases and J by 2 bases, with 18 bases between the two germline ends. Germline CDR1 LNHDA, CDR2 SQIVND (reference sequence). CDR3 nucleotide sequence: TGTGCCAGTACCCCAACCGGGACAACCGCCTACGAGCAGTACTTC. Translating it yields CASTPTGTTAYEQYF.

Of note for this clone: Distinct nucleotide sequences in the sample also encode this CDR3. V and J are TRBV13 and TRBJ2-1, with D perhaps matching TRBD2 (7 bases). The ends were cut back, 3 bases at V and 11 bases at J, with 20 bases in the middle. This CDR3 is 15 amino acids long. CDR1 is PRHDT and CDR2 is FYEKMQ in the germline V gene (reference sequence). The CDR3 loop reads CASSLGTGGAGKQFF. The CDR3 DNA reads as TGTGCCAGCAGCTTGGGTACGGGGGGCGCGGGAAAGCAGTTCTTC.

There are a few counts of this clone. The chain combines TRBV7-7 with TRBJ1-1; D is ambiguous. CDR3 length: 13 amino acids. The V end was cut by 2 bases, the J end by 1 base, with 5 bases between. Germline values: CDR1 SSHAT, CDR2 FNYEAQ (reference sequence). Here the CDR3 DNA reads TGTGCCAGCAGCTTACAGGAGAACACTGAAGCTTTCTTT. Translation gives CASSLQENTEAFF. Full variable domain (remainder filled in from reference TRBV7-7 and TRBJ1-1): GAGVSQSPRYKVTKRGQDVTLRCDPISSHATLYWYQQALGQGPEFLTYFNYEAQPDKSGLPSDRFSAERPEGSISTLTIQRTEQRDSAMYRCASSLQENTEAFFGQGTRLTVV.

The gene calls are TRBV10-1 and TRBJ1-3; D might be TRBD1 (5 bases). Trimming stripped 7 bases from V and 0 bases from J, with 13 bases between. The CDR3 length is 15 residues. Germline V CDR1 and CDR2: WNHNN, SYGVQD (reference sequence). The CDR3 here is CASTLRGGSGNTIYF. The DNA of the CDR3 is TGCGCCAGCACCCTCCGGGGGGGCTCTGGAAACACCATATATTTT.

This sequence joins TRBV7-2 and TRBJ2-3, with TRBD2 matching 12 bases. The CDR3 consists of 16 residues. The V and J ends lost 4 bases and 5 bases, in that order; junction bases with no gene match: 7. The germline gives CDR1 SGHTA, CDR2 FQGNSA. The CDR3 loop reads CASSYSSGGARDTQYF. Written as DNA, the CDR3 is TGTGCCAGCAGCTACTCTAGCGGGGGGGCAAGAGATACGCAGTATTTT. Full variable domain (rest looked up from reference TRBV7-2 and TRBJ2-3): GAGVSQSPSNKVTEKGKDVELRCDPISGHTALYWYRQSLGQGLEFLIYFQGNSAPDKSGLPSDRFSAERTGGSVSTLTIQRTQQEDSAVYLCASSYSSGGARDTQYFGPGTRLTVL.